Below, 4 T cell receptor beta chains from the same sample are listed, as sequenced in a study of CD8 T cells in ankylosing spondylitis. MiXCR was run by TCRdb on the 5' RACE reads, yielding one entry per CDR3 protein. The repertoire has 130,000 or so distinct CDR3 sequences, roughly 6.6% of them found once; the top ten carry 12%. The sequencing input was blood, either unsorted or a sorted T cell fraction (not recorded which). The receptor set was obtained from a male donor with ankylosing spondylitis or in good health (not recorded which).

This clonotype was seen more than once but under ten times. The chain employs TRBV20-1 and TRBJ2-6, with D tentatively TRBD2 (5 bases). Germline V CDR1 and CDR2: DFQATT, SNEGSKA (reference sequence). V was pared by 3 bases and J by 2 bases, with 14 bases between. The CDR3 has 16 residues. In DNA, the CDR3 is TGCAGTGCTAGCGCGGCACGGGGAGCTGGGGCCAACGTCCTGACTTTC. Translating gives CSASAARGAGANVLTF.

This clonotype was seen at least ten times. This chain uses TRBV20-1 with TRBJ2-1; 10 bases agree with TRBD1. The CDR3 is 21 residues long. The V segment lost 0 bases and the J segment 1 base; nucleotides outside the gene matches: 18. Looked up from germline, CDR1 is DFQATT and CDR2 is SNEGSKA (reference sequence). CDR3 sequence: CSARDNGQGGRGGGSYNEQFF. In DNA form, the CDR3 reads TGCAGTGCTAGAGATAATGGACAGGGGGGCCGTGGAGGAGGTTCCTACAATGAGCAGTTCTTC.

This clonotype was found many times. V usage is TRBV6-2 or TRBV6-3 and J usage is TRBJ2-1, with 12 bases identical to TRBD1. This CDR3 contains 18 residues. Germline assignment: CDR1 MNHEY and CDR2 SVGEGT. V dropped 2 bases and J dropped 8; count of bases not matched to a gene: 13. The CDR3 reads CASSYTREGQGALDEQFF. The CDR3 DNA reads TGTGCCAGCAGTTACACGAGAGAGGGACAGGGGGCATTGGATGAGCAGTTCTTC.

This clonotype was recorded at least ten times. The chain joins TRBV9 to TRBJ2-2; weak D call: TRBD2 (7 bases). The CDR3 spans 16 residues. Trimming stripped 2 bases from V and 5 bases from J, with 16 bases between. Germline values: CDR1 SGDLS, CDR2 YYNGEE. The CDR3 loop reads CASSVEGGPLTGELFF. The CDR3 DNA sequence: TGTGCCAGCAGCGTGGAGGGGGGGCCCTTGACCGGGGAGCTGTTTTTT. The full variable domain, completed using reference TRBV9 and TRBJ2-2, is DSGVTQTPKHLITATGQRVTLRCSPRSGDLSVYWYQQSLDQGLQFLIQYYNGEERAKGNILERFSAQQFPDLHSELNLSSLELGDSALYFCASSVEGGPLTGELFFGEGSRLTVL.